Reported below is one T cell receptor beta chain. In the same sample, other DNA sequences code for this CDR3. PCR was performed using 60 Vbeta and 13 Jbeta primers. Sequencing was performed with immunoSEQ multiplex PCR; in TCRdb, only in-frame clones are kept and a portion is missing. The repertoire table contains about 170,000 clones. CDR3 length: 16 amino acids. V lost 0 bases and J 7 bases, leaving 18 bases between the germline ends. The germline gives CDR1 MNHEY, CDR2 SVGAGI. This sample is drawn from a study of cytomegalovirus exposure and HLA in healthy donors. The sample consisted of PBMCs. This clonotype was sampled from a woman aged 18-35 years in good health and CMV-seropositive. The rearrangement links TRBV6-5 to TRBJ1-1; perhaps TRBD1 as D (5 bases). The CDR3 DNA is TGTGCCAGCAGTTACTCGCGAAGGGGCTCTGTAGGTGAAGCTTTCTTT. Translation gives CASSYSRRGSVGEAFF.